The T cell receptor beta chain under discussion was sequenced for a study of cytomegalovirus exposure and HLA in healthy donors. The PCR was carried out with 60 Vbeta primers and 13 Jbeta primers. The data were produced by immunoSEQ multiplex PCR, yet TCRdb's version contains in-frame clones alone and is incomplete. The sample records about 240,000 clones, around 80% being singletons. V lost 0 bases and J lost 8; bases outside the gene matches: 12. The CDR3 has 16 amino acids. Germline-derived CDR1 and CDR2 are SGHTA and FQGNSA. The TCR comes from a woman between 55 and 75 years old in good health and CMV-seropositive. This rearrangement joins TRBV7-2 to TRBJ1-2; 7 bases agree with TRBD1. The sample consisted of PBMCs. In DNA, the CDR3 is TGTGCCAGCAGCTTAGCGCCCGGGACAGTCCCCAAGGGCTACACCTTC. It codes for CASSLAPGTVPKGYTF.